Described below is a single T cell receptor (beta chain) sequence and its context. The CDR3 has 14 residues. CDR1 SGHAT and CDR2 FQNNGV come from the germline V gene. With 6 bases clipped from V and 13 bases from J, the junction kept 10 bases outside the gene matches. This record comes from a study of blood T cell repertoires in COVID-19. Whole-study context: From the United States, Italy and Spain came samples of acute and convalescent COVID-19.

Method: immunoSEQ multiplex PCR; TCRdb's copy keeps in-frame clones and lacks some. The sample includes 55,000 to 90,000 clones, around nine tenths seen only once; the top ten take about 1.5%. Sample: peripheral blood. The chain couples TRBV11-2 to TRBJ2-2; the match to TRBD2 covers 11 bases. The receptor was isolated from a human donor in a cohort sampled during active COVID-19. As DNA, the CDR3 is TGTGCCAGCAGGCCACTAGCGGGAGTGGTAGCGCTGTTTTTT. It encodes CASRPLAGVVALFF. Full variable domain (remainder filled in from reference TRBV11-2 and TRBJ2-2): EAGVAQSPRYKIIEKRQSVAFWCNPISGHATLYWYQQILGQGPKLLIQFQNNGVVDDSQLPKDRFSAERLKGVDSTLKIQPAKLEDSAVYLCASRPLAGVVALFFGEGSRLTVL.